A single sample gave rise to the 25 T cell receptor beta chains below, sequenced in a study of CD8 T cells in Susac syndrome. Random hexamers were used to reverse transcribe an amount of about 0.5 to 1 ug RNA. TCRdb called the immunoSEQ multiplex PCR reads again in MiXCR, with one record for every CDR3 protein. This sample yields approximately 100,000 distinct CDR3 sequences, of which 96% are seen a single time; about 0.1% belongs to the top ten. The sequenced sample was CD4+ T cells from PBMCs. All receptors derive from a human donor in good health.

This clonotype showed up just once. CDR3 residues: CASSLAGSPYEQYF. The CDR3 coding sequence is TGTGCCAGCAGTTTGGCGGGAAGCCCCTACGAGCAGTACTTC. The chain joins TRBV27 to TRBJ2-7, with a weak D call TRBD2 (6 bases). Per germline, CDR1 MNHEY and CDR2 SMNVEV (reference sequence). V dropped 3 bases and J dropped 2 bases, with 11 bases sitting between them. CDR3 length: 14 amino acids.

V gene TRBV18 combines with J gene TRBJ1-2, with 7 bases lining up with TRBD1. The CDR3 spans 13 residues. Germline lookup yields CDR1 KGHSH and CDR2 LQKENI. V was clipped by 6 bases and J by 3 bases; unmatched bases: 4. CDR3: CASSIQGDYGYTF. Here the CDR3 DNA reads TGTGCCAGCTCCATTCAGGGGGACTATGGCTACACCTTC.

This chain's CDR3 is CAASPGFYGYTF. The CDR3 coding sequence is TGTGCCGCCTCTCCGGGGTTCTATGGCTACACCTTC. The J gene is TRBJ1-2, the V gene TRBV19; D call uncertain. CDR3 length: 12 residues. Per the germline V gene, CDR1 is LNHDA and CDR2 is SQIVND (reference sequence). Trimming stripped 11 bases from V and 4 bases from J, with 14 bases between.

The CDR3 nucleotides read TGTGCCAGCAGCCGGAGAAGCTCCTACAATGAGCAGTTCTTC. This sequence encodes CASSRRSSYNEQFF. The genes are TRBV3-1 and TRBJ2-1; D call uncertain. Germline lookup yields CDR1 LGHDT and CDR2 YNNKEL (reference sequence). V lost 4 bases and J lost 0, with 7 bases in between. This CDR3 has 14 residues.

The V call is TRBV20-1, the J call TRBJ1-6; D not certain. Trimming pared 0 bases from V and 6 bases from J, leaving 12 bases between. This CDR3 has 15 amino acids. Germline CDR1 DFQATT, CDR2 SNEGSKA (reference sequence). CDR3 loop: CSARDRGLSNSPLHF. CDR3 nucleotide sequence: TGCAGTGCTAGAGATCGCGGACTAAGTAATTCACCCCTCCACTTT.

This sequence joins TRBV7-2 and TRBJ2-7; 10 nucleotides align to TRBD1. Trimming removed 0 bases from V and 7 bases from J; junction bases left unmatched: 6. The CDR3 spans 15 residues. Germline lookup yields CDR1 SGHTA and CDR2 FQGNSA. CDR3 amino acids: CASSLATGQGMEQYF. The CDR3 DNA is TGTGCCAGCAGCTTAGCTACGGGACAGGGGATGGAGCAGTACTTC.

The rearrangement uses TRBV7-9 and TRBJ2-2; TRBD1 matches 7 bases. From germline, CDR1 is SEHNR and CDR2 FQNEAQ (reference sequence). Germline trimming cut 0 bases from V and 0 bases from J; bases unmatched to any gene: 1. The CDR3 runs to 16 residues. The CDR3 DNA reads TGTGCCAGCAGCTTAGCGACAGGGCCGAACACCGGGGAGCTGTTTTTT. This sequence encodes CASSLATGPNTGELFF. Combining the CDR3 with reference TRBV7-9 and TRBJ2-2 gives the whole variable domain DTGVSQNPRHKITKRGQNVTFRCDPISEHNRLYWYRQTLGQGPEFLTYFQNEAQLEKSRLLSDRFSAERPKGSFSTLEIQRTEQGDSAMYLCASSLATGPNTGELFFGEGSRLTVL.

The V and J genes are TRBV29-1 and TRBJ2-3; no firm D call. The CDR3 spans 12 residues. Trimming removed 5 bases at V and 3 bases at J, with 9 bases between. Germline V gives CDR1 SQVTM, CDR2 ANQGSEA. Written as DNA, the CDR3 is TGCAGCGTTATGACATGGACAGATACGCAGTATTTT. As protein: CSVMTWTDTQYF.

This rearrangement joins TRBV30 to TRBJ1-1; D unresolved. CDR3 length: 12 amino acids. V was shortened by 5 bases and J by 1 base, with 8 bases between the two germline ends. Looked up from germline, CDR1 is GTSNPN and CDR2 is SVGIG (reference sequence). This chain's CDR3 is CAWARANTEAFF. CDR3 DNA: TGTGCCTGGGCCCGAGCGAACACTGAAGCTTTCTTT.

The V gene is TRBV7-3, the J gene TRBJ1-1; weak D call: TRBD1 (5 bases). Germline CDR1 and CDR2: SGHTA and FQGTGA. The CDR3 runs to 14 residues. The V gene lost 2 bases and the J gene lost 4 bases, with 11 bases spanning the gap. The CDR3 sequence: CASSLLSGGTEAFF. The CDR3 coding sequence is TGTGCCAGCAGCTTATTATCGGGGGGCACTGAAGCTTTCTTT.

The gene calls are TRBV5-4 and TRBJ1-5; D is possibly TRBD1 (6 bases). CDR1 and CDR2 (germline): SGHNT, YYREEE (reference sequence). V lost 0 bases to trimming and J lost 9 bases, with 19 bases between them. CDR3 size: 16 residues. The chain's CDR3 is CASSLGTRGATGPQHF. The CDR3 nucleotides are TGTGCCAGCAGCTTGGGAACGAGGGGGGCCACGGGGCCCCAGCATTTT.

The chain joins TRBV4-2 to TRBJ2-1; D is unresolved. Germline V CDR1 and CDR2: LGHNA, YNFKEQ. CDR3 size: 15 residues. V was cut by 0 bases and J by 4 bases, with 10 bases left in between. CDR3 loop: CASSQDIVTYNEQFF. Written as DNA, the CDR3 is TGTGCCAGCAGCCAAGATATAGTCACATACAATGAGCAGTTCTTC.

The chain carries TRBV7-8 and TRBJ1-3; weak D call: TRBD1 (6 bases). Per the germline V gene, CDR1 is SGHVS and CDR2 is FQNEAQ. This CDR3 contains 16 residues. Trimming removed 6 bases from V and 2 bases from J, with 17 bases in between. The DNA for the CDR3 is TGTGCCAGCAGTTCCAATCGGACAGTAACTGGAAACACCATATATTTT. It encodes CASSSNRTVTGNTIYF.

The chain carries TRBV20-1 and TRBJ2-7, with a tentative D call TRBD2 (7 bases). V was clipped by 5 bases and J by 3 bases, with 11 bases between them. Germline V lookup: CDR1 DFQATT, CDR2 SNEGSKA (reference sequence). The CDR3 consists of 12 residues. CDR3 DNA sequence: TGCAGTGCTGGGGGGGCCAGCTACGAGCAGTACTTC. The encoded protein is CSAGGASYEQYF.

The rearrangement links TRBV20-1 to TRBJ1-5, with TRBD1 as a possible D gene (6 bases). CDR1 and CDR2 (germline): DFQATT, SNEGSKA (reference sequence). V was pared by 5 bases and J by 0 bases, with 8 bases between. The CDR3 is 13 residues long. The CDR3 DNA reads TGCAGTGCTGGGGACAATAGCAATCAGCCCCAGCATTTT. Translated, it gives CSAGDNSNQPQHF.

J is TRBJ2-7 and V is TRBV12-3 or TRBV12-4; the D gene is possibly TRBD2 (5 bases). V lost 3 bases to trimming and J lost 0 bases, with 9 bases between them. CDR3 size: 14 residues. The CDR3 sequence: CASSLGDRSYEQYF. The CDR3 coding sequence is TGTGCCAGCAGTTTGGGAGACCGCTCCTACGAGCAGTACTTC.

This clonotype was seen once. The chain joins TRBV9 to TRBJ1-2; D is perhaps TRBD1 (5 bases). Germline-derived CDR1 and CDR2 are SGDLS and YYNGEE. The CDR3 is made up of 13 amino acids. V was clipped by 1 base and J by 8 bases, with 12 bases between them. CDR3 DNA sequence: TGTGCCAGCAGCGTACTCCGCGAGGGGGGCTACACCTTC. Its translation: CASSVLREGGYTF. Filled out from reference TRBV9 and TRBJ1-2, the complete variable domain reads DSGVTQTPKHLITATGQRVTLRCSPRSGDLSVYWYQQSLDQGLQFLIQYYNGEERAKGNILERFSAQQFPDLHSELNLSSLELGDSALYFCASSVLREGGYTFGSGTRLTVV.

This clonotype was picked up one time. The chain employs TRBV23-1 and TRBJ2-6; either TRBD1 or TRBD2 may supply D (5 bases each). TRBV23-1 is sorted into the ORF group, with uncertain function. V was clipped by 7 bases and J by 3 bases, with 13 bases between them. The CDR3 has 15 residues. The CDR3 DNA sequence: TGCGCCAGCATCGAGGGACCTCGTGGGGCCAACGTCCTGACTTTC. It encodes CASIEGPRGANVLTF.

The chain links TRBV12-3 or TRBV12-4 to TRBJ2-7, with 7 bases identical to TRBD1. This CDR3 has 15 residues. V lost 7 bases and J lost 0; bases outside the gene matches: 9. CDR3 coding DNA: TGTGCCAGCACCTCACAGGGGATACGCTCCTACGAGCAGTACTTC. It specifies CASTSQGIRSYEQYF.

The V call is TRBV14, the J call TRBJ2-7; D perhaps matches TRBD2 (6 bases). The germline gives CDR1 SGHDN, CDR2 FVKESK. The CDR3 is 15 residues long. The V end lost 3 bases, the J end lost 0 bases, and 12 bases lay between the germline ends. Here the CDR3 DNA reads TGTGCCAGCAGCCAGACTAGTCGTTACTCCTACGAGCAGTACTTC. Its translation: CASSQTSRYSYEQYF. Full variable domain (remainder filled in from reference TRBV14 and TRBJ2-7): EAGVTQFPSHSVIEKGQTVTLRCDPISGHDNLYWYRRVMGKEIKFLLHFVKESKQDESGMPNNRFLAERTGGTYSTLKVQPAELEDSGVYFCASSQTSRYSYEQYFGPGTRLTVT.

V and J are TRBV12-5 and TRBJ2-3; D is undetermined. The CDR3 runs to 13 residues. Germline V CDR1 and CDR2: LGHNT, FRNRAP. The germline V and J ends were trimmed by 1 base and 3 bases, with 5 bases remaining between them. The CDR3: CASGLEGTDTQYF. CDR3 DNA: TGTGCTAGTGGTTTGGAGGGAACAGATACGCAGTATTTT.

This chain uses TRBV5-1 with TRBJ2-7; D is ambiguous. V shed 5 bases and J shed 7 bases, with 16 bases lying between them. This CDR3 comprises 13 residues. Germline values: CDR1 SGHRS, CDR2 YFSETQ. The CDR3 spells CASSPDTVSEQYF. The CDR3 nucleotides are TGCGCCAGCAGTCCCGACACCGTAAGTGAGCAGTACTTC.

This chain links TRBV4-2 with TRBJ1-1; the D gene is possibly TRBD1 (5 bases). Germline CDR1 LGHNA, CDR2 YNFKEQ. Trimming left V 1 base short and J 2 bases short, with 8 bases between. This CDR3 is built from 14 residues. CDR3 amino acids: CASSQAGTNTEAFF. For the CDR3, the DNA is TGTGCCAGCAGCCAAGCCGGGACCAACACTGAAGCTTTCTTT.

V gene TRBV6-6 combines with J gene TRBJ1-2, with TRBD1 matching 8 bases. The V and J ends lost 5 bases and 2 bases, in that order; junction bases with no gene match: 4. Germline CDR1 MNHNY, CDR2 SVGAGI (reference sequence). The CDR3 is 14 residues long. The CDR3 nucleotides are TGTGCCAGCAGTGACCGACAGGGGAACTATGGCTACACCTTC. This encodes CASSDRQGNYGYTF.

CDR3 bases: TGCGCCAGCAGATACGAGGGGCAGGGGAACACTGAAGCTTTCTTT. It encodes CASRYEGQGNTEAFF. The J gene is TRBJ1-1, the V gene TRBV5-1; D possibly corresponds to TRBD1 (5 bases). Germline lookup yields CDR1 SGHRS and CDR2 YFSETQ. The CDR3 has 15 amino acids. Between the trimmed V and J ends, which lost 5 bases and 1 base, there was a span of 15 bases.